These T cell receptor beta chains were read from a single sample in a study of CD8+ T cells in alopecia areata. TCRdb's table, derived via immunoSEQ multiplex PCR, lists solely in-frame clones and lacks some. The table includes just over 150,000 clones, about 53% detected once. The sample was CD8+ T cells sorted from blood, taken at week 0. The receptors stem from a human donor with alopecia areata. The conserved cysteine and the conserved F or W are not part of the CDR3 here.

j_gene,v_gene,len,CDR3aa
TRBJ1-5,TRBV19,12,ASSLGQSSQPQH
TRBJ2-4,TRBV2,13,ASSEAGGVKNIQY
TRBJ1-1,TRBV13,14,ASSSRPDGLNTEAF
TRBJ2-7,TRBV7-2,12,ASSPGVGSYEQY
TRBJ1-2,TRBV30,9,AWDPDNSYT
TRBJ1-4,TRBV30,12,AWSNTGGVEKLF
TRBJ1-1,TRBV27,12,ASIKAGSNTEAF
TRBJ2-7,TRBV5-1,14,ASSLIAESSSYEQY
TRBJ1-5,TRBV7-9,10,ASSLAGQPQH
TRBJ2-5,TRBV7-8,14,ASSLYESQLGETQY
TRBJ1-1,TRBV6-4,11,ASSDRPYTEAF
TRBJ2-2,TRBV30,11,AWSSGGTGELF
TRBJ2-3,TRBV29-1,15,SVVRSSGGIFTDTQY
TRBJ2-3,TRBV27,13,ASSLVSEGVDTQY
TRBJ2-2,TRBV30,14,AWRMDRTANTGELF
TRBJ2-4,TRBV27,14,ASSQSRSRAKNIQY
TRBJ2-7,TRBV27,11,ASSLSKSREQY
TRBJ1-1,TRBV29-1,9,SVERDTEAF
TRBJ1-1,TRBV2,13,ASSEGRGWSTEAF
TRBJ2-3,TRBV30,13,AWGSTGTSTDTQY
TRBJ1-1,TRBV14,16,ASSQDFRSTGVNTEAF
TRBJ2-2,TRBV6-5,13,ASRSTGSNTGELF
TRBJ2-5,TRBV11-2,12,ASSFWASQETQY
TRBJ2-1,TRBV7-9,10,ASSRAAGEQF
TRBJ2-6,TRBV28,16,ASSPYRDRGSGANVLT
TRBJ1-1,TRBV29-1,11,SAQRGGNTEAF
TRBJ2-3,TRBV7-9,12,ASSLVVSTDTQY
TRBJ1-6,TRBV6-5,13,ASSYREGFNSPLH
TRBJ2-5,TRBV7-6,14,ASSETGGDYQETQY
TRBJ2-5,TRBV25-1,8,ATMRETQY
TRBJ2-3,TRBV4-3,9,ASGGPDTQY
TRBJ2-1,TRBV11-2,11,ASSLVTTREQF
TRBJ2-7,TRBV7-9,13,ASSSDGEPAYEQY
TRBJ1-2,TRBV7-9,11,ASSDGQHYGYT
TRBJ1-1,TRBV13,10,ASSPSYTEAF
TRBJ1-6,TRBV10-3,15,AISEASPGQGISPLH
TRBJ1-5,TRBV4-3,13,ASSQDGDTNQPQH